This record looks at one TCR beta chain sequence and its context. The antigen is unknown. This sample stems from a study of T cell therapy after organ transplantation. Points from the study as a whole: In nonresponders, large pretherapy expansions changed minimally after therapy. Lower pretherapy CD8 clonality went with larger post-therapy fold change.

The table came from immunoSEQ multiplex PCR; TCRdb's copy has only in-frame clones and leaves some out. This sample has roughly 48,000 clones, with less than 95% found just once. There are 14 residues in the CDR3. Germline loops: CDR1 LNHDA, CDR2 SQIVND (reference sequence). With 7 bases clipped from V and 3 bases from J, the junction kept 5 bases outside the gene matches. The chain carries TRBV19 and TRBJ2-3; TRBD1 aligns across 9 bases. This specimen was CD8+ T cells from blood, taken before autologous CMV-specific T cell therapy. This clonotype was obtained from a human patient who had received a solid organ transplant and had CMV disease. The CDR3 DNA sequence: TGTGCCAGTATGGACAGGGGATTGACAGATACGCAGTATTTT. Amino acid sequence: CASMDRGLTDTQYF.